This T cell receptor beta chain was sequenced during a study of T cell responses to AZD1222 COVID-19 vaccine. This CDR3 spans 12 amino acids. Trimming cost V 6 bases and J 2 bases, with 7 bases left between them. Germline CDR1 reads MNHEY; CDR2 reads SMNVEV (reference sequence). For this clone: As yet, its antigen is unknown.

General study results and limits: AZD1222 recipients seropositive at baseline numbered only five to seven. The donor cohort was predominantly white British with a female majority, and clonal diversity may have been underestimated.

Researchers grouped second doses given at about 4 or about 12 weeks into one pool. TCRdb keeps only in-frame clones here, not all; method: immunoSEQ multiplex PCR. Of about 31,000 clones listed, 70% to 90% are singletons. The receptor comes from an adult who received the AZD1222 COVID-19 vaccine. The chain couples TRBV27 to TRBJ2-5; D is uncertain. The sample here was peripheral blood, taken 28 days after the second AZD1222 dose. This CDR3 is CASSHPQETQYF. CDR3 DNA sequence: TGTGCCAGCAGCCATCCTCAAGAGACCCAGTACTTC.